This TCR beta chain was observed in a study of PD-1 blockade in classical Hodgkin lymphoma (dated by TCRdb to the early 2020s). At the level of the whole study: Nivolumab dosing was 3 mg/kg intravenously every 2 weeks, continuing until either disease progression or unacceptable toxicity. A peripheral blood immune signature of response to PD-1 blockade in classical Hodgkin lymphoma was defined using TCR beta sequencing and CyTOF. The research as a whole found: Lower diversity was seen in patients whose nivolumab began less than 1 year after ASCT, and these patients were left out of later analyses so that immune reconstitution would not confound the results. Baseline TCR diversity was reported to be lower in newly diagnosed patients than in healthy donors, and even lower in relapsed/refractory patients. By C4D1, a significant rise was seen in CD4+ TCR diversity but not in CD8+ TCR diversity (p=0.0027 vs p=0.16), and the rise was most apparent among complete responders (p=0.02). Baseline diversity similar to that of newly diagnosed patients was observed in trial patients achieving complete response, whereas significantly lower diversity was observed in partial responders and progressors. Only a single clinical trial cohort was studied, and what caused the repertoire differences, possibly disease activity or prior therapy, remained undefined.

Genomic DNA was isolated using the Qiagen DNeasy kit from unsorted PBMCs as well as from negatively selected CD4+ and CD8+ fractions. TCR beta CDR3 regions were subjected to amplification by immunoSEQ multiplex PCR with primers that anneal to V and J segments. A synthetic immune receptor repertoire was used to minimize amplification bias, and any remaining bias was removed computationally after sequencing. The original pipeline was this. Custom Python scripts were used to quantify repertoire diversity as the Shannon entropy index. Unsorted, CD4+ and CD8+ repertoires were examined separately, except in combined analyses, for which CD4+ and CD8+ sequences were merged in silico. A clone counted as expanded when the clone's frequency after treatment rose at least 2-fold relative to C1D1, and clones undetected at baseline were given a pseudocount of 0.5. Singleton clones were defined as clones with 0 or 1 copy at C1D1, and non-singleton clones were defined as clones with 2 or more copies. Clones expanded in unsorted samples were assigned a CD4+, CD8+ or unknown annotation through matching of protein sequences in sorted samples from the same patient. Wilcoxon tests on paired samples were used to test diversity changes from C1D1 to C4D1. What TCRdb holds here is the immuneACCESS table cut down to in-frame rearrangements. Part of the clones is not present; checked against another copy, under half of the missing clones reflect an unresolved V gene, and the others are unexplained. The DNA was the basis for D and trimming; V, J and clone size are from that table. The sample has approximately 96,000 clones on record, about 93% of them singletons. Less than 2% of the sample comes from the top ten.

This specimen's time point label, per the study, means: cycle 4 day 1 (C4D1), after more than 5 weeks of nivolumab. Every trial patient had relapsed following autologous stem cell transplantation, and prior brentuximab vedotin exposure was what differed among cohorts A, B and C. The trial cohort was composed of under 70 patients with relapsed/refractory classical Hodgkin lymphoma, for whom complete response, partial response or progressive disease was recorded as best overall response. Trial patients were treated with single-agent nivolumab in the multi-cohort phase II CheckMate 205 trial. An independent review committee assessed best overall response by applying the 2007 International Working Group response criteria. Trial PBMCs were collected just before the start of nivolumab (C1D1) and during therapy at cycle 2 day 1 and cycle 4 day 1. Peripheral blood was collected in 8 mL Vacutainer Cell Preparation Tubes, from which PBMCs were isolated by centrifugation and then cryopreserved.

As concerns this clone: Its antigen target is currently unknown. Base qualities were left out, and no much larger clone turns up one base away.

The clonotype originates from a human donor with classical Hodgkin lymphoma. The input for sequencing was peripheral blood mononuclear cells (PBMCs), taken before the fourth cycle of nivolumab.

The CDR3 corresponds to CASAKPGQGGQPQHF. The DNA sequence follows: TGTGCCAGCGCCAAACCGGGACAGGGAGGTCAGCCCCAGCATTTT. The rearranged segments are TRBV2 and TRBJ1-5; TRBD1 aligns with 9 central bases. CDR1 is given as SNHLY and CDR2 as FYNNEI, both from the germline V gene. V trim: 8 bases; J trim: 6 bases; unmatched bases: 11. Taken from cysteine to phenylalanine, the CDR3 has 15 residues. Only the CDR3 DNA is retained, 45 bases long and in frame from the first base.